The sample holds many counts of the clone carrying this TCR beta chain. Its antigen is not known. TCRdb passed the 5' RACE reads through MiXCR, listing each CDR3 protein once. Among fewer than 400,000 distinct CDR3 sequences, about 17% were seen once, and the ten largest hold around a fifth. With 4 bases removed from V and 0 bases from J, the gap between germline ends came to 12 bases. Germline CDR1 SGHRS, CDR2 YFSETQ. This CDR3 region has 15 residues. The sample originates from a study of T-cell memory formation after mild COVID-19. Broader study findings: Pre-infection memory contained some responding clones, which suggested that cross-reactive memory had joined.

What was sequenced was PBMCs or a T cell subset sorted from them (not recorded which). This chain connects TRBV5-1 to TRBJ2-3; TRBD1 is a possible D gene (6 bases). The source of this sequence is a man aged 18 to 29 who had mild COVID-19 (a few samples of this study predate the infection). Cell type and time point are not known. This chain's CDR3 is CASSEGQLSTDTQYF. The CDR3 DNA follows: TGCGCCAGCAGCGAGGGACAATTAAGCACAGATACGCAGTATTTT. Full variable domain (outside the CDR3, taken from reference TRBV5-1 and TRBJ2-3): KAGVTQTPRYLIKTRGQQVTLSCSPISGHRSVSWYQQTPGQGLQFLFEYFSETQRNKGNFPGRFSGRQFSNSRSEMNVSTLELGDSALYLCASSEGQLSTDTQYFGPGTRLTVL.